This entry lists 5 T cell receptor beta chains sequenced from one sample in a study of spatial heterogeneity in lung cancer. Study results and limitations: Mutation tallies in tumors tracked expanded intratumoral alpha and beta TCR counts.

The time point is: sample taken at primary tumor resection. Their recognized antigens are unknown. One entry per CDR3 protein results from TCRdb running MiXCR on the 5' RACE reads. The sample yields approximately 5,000 distinct CDR3 sequences, roughly 22% seen once. The source material was lung tumor tissue, sampled at surgery. The receptors were sampled from a male donor with early-stage non-small cell lung cancer.

The chain carries TRBV28 and TRBJ1-2; D remains ambiguous. The length of the CDR3 is 12 residues. V lost 3 bases and J 0 bases, leaving 2 bases between the germline ends. The V gene's germline CDR1 is MDHEN and CDR2 SYDVKM. CDR3 amino acids: CASSFTNYGYTF. The CDR3 region has the DNA TGTGCCAGCAGTTTTACTAACTATGGCTACACCTTC.

The chain recombines TRBV19 with TRBJ1-5; D is ambiguous. From germline, CDR1 is LNHDA and CDR2 SQIVND (reference sequence). V lost 4 bases, J lost 4 bases, and 8 bases lay in between. The CDR3 covers 13 residues. In DNA, the CDR3 is TGTGCCAGTAGTAGGAGAGGGAATCAGCCCCAGCATTTT. This sequence encodes CASSRRGNQPQHF.

The rearrangement uses TRBV2 and TRBJ2-3; tentatively, D is TRBD1 (5 bases). The germline V and J ends were trimmed by 6 bases and 2 bases, with 9 bases remaining between them. The V gene's germline CDR1 is SNHLY and CDR2 FYNNEI. This CDR3 is 13 amino acids long. The CDR3 DNA reads as TGTGCCAGCAGGACAGATAACACAGATACGCAGTATTTT. Its protein product is CASRTDNTDTQYF.

Only one count was recorded for this clonotype. V is TRBV7-3 and J is TRBJ2-2; 11 nucleotides line up with TRBD1. The CDR3 totals 14 residues. CDR1 and CDR2 from the germline V gene are SGHTA and FQGTGA. With V trimmed by 5 bases and J by 7 bases, 3 bases remained unmatched. This CDR3 reads CASSPGTGGGELFF. In nucleotides, the CDR3 is TGTGCCAGCAGCCCCGGGACAGGGGGCGGGGAGCTGTTTTTT. The full variable domain, completed using reference TRBV7-3 and TRBJ2-2, is GAGVSQTPSNKVTEKGKYVELRCDPISGHTALYWYRQSLGQGPEFLIYFQGTGAADDSGLPNDRFFAVRPEGSVSTLKIQRTERGDSAVYLCASSPGTGGGELFFGEGSRLTVL.

This clonotype is medium-sized within its sample. This chain joins TRBV28 and TRBJ2-1; 9 nucleotides match TRBD1. The germline gives CDR1 MDHEN, CDR2 SYDVKM. There are 15 residues in the CDR3. V was clipped by 7 bases and J by 7 bases; unmatched bases: 11. CDR3 bases: TGTGCCAGCACCCTAGGTGGGACAGGGTGGAATGAGCAGTTCTTC. This encodes CASTLGGTGWNEQFF.